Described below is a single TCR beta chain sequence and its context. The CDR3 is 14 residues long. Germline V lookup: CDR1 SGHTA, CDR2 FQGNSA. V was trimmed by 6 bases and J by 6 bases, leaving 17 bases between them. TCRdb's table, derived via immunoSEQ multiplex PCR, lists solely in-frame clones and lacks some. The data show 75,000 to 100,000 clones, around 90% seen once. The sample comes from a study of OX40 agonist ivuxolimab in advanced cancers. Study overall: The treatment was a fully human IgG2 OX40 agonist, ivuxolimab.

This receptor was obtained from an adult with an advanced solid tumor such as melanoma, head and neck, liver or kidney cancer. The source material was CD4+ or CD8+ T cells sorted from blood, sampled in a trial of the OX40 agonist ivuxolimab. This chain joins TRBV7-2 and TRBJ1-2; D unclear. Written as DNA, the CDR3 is TGTGCCAGCAGACCCGAACTATTTGGCGATGGCTACACCTTC. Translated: CASRPELFGDGYTF.